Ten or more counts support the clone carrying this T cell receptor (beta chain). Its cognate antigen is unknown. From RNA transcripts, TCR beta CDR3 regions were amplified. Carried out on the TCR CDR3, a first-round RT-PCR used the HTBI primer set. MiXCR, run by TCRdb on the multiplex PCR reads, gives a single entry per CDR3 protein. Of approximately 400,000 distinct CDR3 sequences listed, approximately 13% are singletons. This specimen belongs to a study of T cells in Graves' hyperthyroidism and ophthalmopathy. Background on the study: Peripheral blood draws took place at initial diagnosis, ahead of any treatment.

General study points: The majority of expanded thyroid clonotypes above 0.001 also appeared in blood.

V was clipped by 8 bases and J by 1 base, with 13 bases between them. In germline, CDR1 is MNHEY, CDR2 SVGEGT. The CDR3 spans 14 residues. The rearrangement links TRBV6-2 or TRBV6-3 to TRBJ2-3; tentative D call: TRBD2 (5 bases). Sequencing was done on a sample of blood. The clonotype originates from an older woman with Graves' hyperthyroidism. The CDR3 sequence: CASGWLAGTDTQYF. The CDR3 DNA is TGTGCCAGCGGTTGGCTAGCTGGCACAGATACGCAGTATTTT.